A selection of T cell receptor beta chains follows, all from one sample in a study of blood T cells in healthy people across ages. MiXCR, applied by TCRdb to the 5' RACE reads, yields one record per CDR3 protein. The data show under 1 million distinct CDR3 sequences, more than 40% seen once. The sample was blood. The receptor source for this set is a man aged 55 to 69 in good health. The CDR3 runs from the conserved cysteine through the conserved F or W. A D gene is named only where the DNA matches it firmly. Size is omitted from some rows. Given values are once, few, many or a class for expanded clones.

>NA|NA|TRBJ2-7|TRBV6-2/TRBV6-3
CASRRHRQNYEQYF
TGTGCCAGCAGGAGACATCGGCAAAACTACGAGCAGTACTTC
>NA|many|TRBJ2-7|TRBV15
CATSRDEDEQYF
TGTGCCACCAGCAGAGATGAAGACGAGCAGTACTTC
>NA|NA|TRBJ1-2|TRBV7-9
CASGLGYGYTF
TGTGCCAGCGGCCTGGGGTATGGCTACACCTTC
>TRBD1|NA|TRBJ1-2|TRBV7-2
CASSSGQGAPLGGYTF
TGTGCCAGCAGCTCGGGACAGGGAGCCCCATTGGGCGGCTACACCTTC
>TRBD1|NA|TRBJ2-3|TRBV14
CASSQADRVVDTQYF
TGTGCCAGCAGCCAAGCGGACAGGGTAGTAGATACGCAGTATTTT
>NA|NA|TRBJ2-7|TRBV7-2
CASSSLPIYEQYF
TGTGCCAGCAGCTCCCTTCCGATCTACGAGCAGTACTTC
>NA|few|TRBJ1-1|TRBV14
CASSQERGWNTEAFF
TGTGCCAGCAGCCAAGAGCGGGGTTGGAACACTGAAGCTTTCTTT
>NA|few|TRBJ2-7|TRBV7-9
CASSATDYEQYF
TGTGCCAGCAGCGCCACTGACTACGAGCAGTACTTC
>TRBD1|NA|TRBJ2-7|TRBV6-5
CASSPWTGISYNEQYF
TGTGCCAGCAGTCCGTGGACAGGGATTTCCTACAATGAGCAGTACTTC
>TRBD2|NA|TRBJ2-1|TRBV29-1
CSVAGLAVGNEQFF
TGCAGCGTTGCCGGACTAGCGGTTGGGAATGAGCAGTTCTTC
>TRBD2|once|TRBJ2-1|TRBV4-3
CASSRGLGTRVKDGQFF
TGCGCCAGCAGCCGAGGGCTAGGGACTAGGGTTAAGGATGGGCAGTTCTTC
>TRBD2|NA|TRBJ2-1|TRBV7-2
CASSRQRGLEQFF
TGTGCCAGCAGCCGCCAGAGGGGACTAGAGCAGTTCTTC
>TRBD1|many|TRBJ2-7|TRBV5-1
CASSSGTGGGYEQYF
TGTGCCAGCAGCTCAGGGACAGGGGGCGGGTACGAGCAGTACTTC
>NA|NA|TRBJ1-5|TRBV20-1
CSARDSQGHQPQHF
TGCAGTGCTAGAGATTCACAGGGCCACCAGCCCCAGCATTTT
>TRBD1|NA|TRBJ2-7|TRBV27
CASSFLDRANEQYF
TGTGCCAGCAGTTTCCTGGACAGGGCCAACGAGCAGTACTTC
>NA|NA|TRBJ2-4|TRBV7-9
CASSLEGYSIQYF
TGTGCCAGCAGCTTAGAAGGGTATAGCATTCAGTACTTC
>NA|once|TRBJ1-1|TRBV29-1
CSGGLQETRDAEAFF
TGCAGCGGGGGATTACAAGAAACTCGGGATGCTGAAGCTTTCTTT
>NA|NA|TRBJ2-3|TRBV12-3/TRBV12-4
CASQPVTTHIPTDTQYF
TGTGCCAGCCAACCCGTGACAACGCATATCCCCACAGATACGCAGTATTTT
>NA|few|TRBJ1-1|TRBV20-1
CSAYGGVTEAFF
TGCAGTGCGTACGGGGGGGTCACTGAAGCTTTCTTT
>NA|few|TRBJ2-7|TRBV4-3
CASVSSDPYEQYF
TGCGCCAGCGTCAGCAGCGATCCCTACGAGCAGTACTTC
>TRBD2|NA|TRBJ2-1|TRBV7-2
CASSPSGLGDRNEQFF
TGTGCCAGCAGCCCCTCGGGACTAGGGGACCGGAATGAGCAGTTCTTC
>TRBD2|NA|TRBJ2-5|TRBV5-1
CASSLSHPNLAGVGETQYF
TGCGCCAGCAGCTTGAGCCACCCAAATCTAGCGGGAGTGGGAGAGACCCAGTACTTC
>NA|few|TRBJ2-1|TRBV9
CASSTNINEQFF
TGTGCCAGCAGCACCAACATTAATGAGCAGTTCTTC
>TRBD2|NA|TRBJ2-7|TRBV6-2/TRBV6-3
CASSAIAGTSVGEQYF
TGTGCCAGCAGCGCGATAGCCGGGACTAGCGTTGGCGAGCAGTACTTC
>NA|NA|TRBJ1-1|TRBV7-2
CASSLMENLGTEAFF
TGTGCCAGCAGCTTAATGGAGAATCTGGGAACTGAAGCTTTCTTT
>TRBD2|few|TRBJ2-1|TRBV7-2
CASSFPQTSGVYNEQFF
TGTGCCAGCAGCTTTCCTCAGACTAGCGGGGTTTACAATGAGCAGTTCTTC
>TRBD1|NA|TRBJ1-6|TRBV9
CASSEIGQGHESPLHF
TGTGCCAGCAGCGAAATTGGACAGGGACACGAGTCACCCCTCCACTTT
>TRBD1|few|TRBJ1-5|TRBV14
CASSRSGTAGQPQHF
TGTGCCAGCAGCCGCTCCGGGACAGCTGGTCAGCCCCAGCATTTT
>NA|few|TRBJ1-5|TRBV28
CASSLDRSNQPQHF
TGTGCCAGCAGTTTAGACAGGAGTAATCAGCCCCAGCATTTT
>NA|NA|TRBJ2-5|TRBV5-1
CASDSGDPQGEQYF
TGCGCCAGCGACTCGGGGGATCCCCAAGGAGAGCAGTACTTC
>NA|NA|TRBJ2-6|TRBV30
CAWSVTKTNSGANVLTF
TGTGCCTGGAGTGTGACCAAAACAAACTCTGGGGCCAACGTCCTGACTTTC
>TRBD2|NA|TRBJ2-5|TRBV27
CASSGLTSGSYGQYF
TGTGCCAGCAGTGGCCTGACTAGCGGGTCCTACGGGCAGTACTTC
>NA|few|TRBJ2-5|TRBV30
CAWNGGQETQYF
TGTGCCTGGAACGGCGGGCAAGAGACCCAGTACTTC
>NA|NA|TRBJ1-2|TRBV9
CASSVDMRIETENGYTF
TGTGCCAGCAGCGTAGACATGCGAATTGAAACAGAGAATGGCTACACCTTC
>NA|few|TRBJ2-5|TRBV7-7
CASSLTGGTETQYF
TGTGCTAGCAGCTTAACTGGCGGGACGGAGACCCAGTACTTC
>NA|few|TRBJ1-5|TRBV20-1
CSAREAGDNQPQHF
TGCAGTGCTAGAGAGGCAGGGGACAATCAGCCCCAGCATTTT
>NA|NA|TRBJ2-5|TRBV20-1
CSAILASLKTQYF
TGCAGTGCTATTTTGGCCAGTCTGAAGACCCAGTACTTC
>TRBD2|NA|TRBJ2-1|TRBV4-3
CASSQVSGVYNEQFF
TGCGCCAGCAGCCAAGTCAGCGGGGTTTACAATGAGCAGTTCTTC
>NA|NA|TRBJ2-1|TRBV20-1
CSGKKLYEQFF
TGCAGTGGTAAAAAACTCTACGAGCAGTTCTTC
>NA|NA|TRBJ2-7|TRBV7-2
CASSRQPGPYEQYF
TGTGCCAGTAGTCGCCAACCGGGACCCTACGAGCAGTACTTC
>TRBD2|NA|TRBJ2-1|TRBV7-2
CASSLERVAGGVAQFF
TGTGCCAGCAGCTTAGAGAGGGTAGCGGGAGGGGTTGCGCAGTTCTTC
>NA|NA|TRBJ1-2|TRBV20-1
CSANPYGYTF
TGCAGTGCTAACCCATATGGCTACACCTTC
>TRBD1|NA|TRBJ2-3|TRBV5-5
CASSLAGGQVATQYF
TGTGCCAGCAGCTTGGCTGGGGGACAGGTGGCTACGCAGTATTTT
>NA|NA|TRBJ2-3|TRBV6-5
CASSYFLGRAKADTQYF
TGTGCCAGCAGTTATTTTCTAGGCAGGGCGAAGGCAGATACGCAGTATTTT
>TRBD1|NA|TRBJ2-1|TRBV4-3
CASSLGTGKYNEQFF
TGCGCCAGCAGCCTGGGGACAGGGAAGTACAATGAGCAGTTCTTC